These 25 T cell receptor beta chains were all obtained from the same sample, sequenced in a study of shared clonotypes between healthy human individuals. Only in-frame clones appear in the TCRdb table, and some are missing; sequencing was by immunoSEQ multiplex PCR. The table includes 1,400,000 or so clones, approximately 98.5% detected once. Sample: naive CD4+ T cells sorted from blood. As for subset: CD45RA+ positively selected. These receptors originate from a man younger than 45 in good health.

The J gene is TRBJ2-1, the V gene TRBV18; 13 bases are a match to TRBD2. The CDR3 spans 18 residues. The germline gives CDR1 KGHSH, CDR2 LQKENI. The trim removed 3 bases at V and 1 base at J, leaving 6 bases unmatched. In nucleotides, the CDR3 is TGTGCCAGCTCACCGGGGACTAGCGGGACAAAGTCCTACAATGAGCAGTTCTTC. It encodes CASSPGTSGTKSYNEQFF.

The chain joins TRBV5-1 to TRBJ2-3, with D unclear. The germline gives CDR1 SGHRS, CDR2 YFSETQ. Trimming cost V 0 bases and J 4 bases, with 9 bases left between them. This CDR3 has 14 amino acids. CDR3 in DNA: TGCGCCAGCAGCTTGGCCTTAACAGCAGATACGCAGTATTTT. Its protein product is CASSLALTADTQYF.

V and J are TRBV28 and TRBJ2-7, with 12 positions matching TRBD2. The germline CDR1 and CDR2 sequences are MDHEN and SYDVKM. This CDR3 has 14 residues. V gave up 7 bases and J gave up 2 bases; unmatched junction bases: 3. The CDR3 nucleotides are TGTGCCAGCATTTCTAGCGGGAGGGCCTACGAGCAGTACTTC. Translated: CASISSGRAYEQYF.

The chain couples TRBV19 to TRBJ1-4, with TRBD1 matching 11 bases. The CDR3 has 15 residues. With 5 bases clipped from V and 9 bases from J, the junction kept 8 bases outside the gene matches. From germline, CDR1 is LNHDA and CDR2 SQIVND (reference sequence). This CDR3 reads CASSSPGQGAKKLFF. The CDR3, as DNA: TGTGCCAGTAGTTCTCCCGGACAGGGGGCAAAAAAACTGTTTTTT.

The chain couples TRBV5-1 to TRBJ2-7, with D perhaps being TRBD1 or TRBD2 (7 bases each). Germline V gene sequence: CDR1 SGHRS, CDR2 YFSETQ. V was pared by 4 bases and J by 3 bases, with 11 bases between. There are 13 residues in the CDR3. CDR3: CASSIRGGYEQYF. Here the CDR3 DNA reads TGCGCCAGCAGCATCAGGGGGGGCTACGAGCAGTACTTC.

This chain links TRBV6-1 with TRBJ2-7; no clear D gene. The germline CDR1 and CDR2 sequences are MNHNS and SASEGT. CDR3 size: 13 residues. V was pared by 2 bases and J by 2 bases, with 7 bases between. CDR3 sequence (DNA): TGTGCCAGCAGTGAAAGGCAGCCCTACGAGCAGTACTTC. This encodes CASSERQPYEQYF.

The CDR3 bases are TGCAGTCCCAGGAAAACCACTGAAGCTTTCTTT. Its translation: CSPRKTTEAFF. The rearrangement links TRBV20-1 to TRBJ1-1; unclear D gene. Germline values: CDR1 DFQATT, CDR2 SNEGSKA (reference sequence). Between the trimmed V and J ends, which lost 8 bases and 4 bases, there was a span of 11 bases. The CDR3 has 11 residues.

The chain joins TRBV28 to TRBJ1-4, with TRBD1 identical over 8 bases. J gave up 5 bases and V 5 bases, and 7 bases lay outside the gene matches. Germline assignment: CDR1 MDHEN and CDR2 SYDVKM. The CDR3 totals 15 residues. The CDR3 coding sequence is TGTGCCAGCAGTGACGCGACAGGGGAGAATGAAAAACTGTTTTTT. As protein: CASSDATGENEKLFF.

This chain uses TRBV4-3 with TRBJ2-1; D gene unclear. The CDR3 loop spans 14 amino acids. Between the trimmed V and J ends, which lost 1 base and 9 bases, there was a span of 13 bases. Germline V gives CDR1 LGHNA, CDR2 YSLEER. This chain's CDR3 is CASSQVPHGGEQFF. The CDR3 nucleotides are TGCGCCAGCAGCCAAGTACCTCATGGCGGTGAGCAGTTCTTC.

The chain has TRBV2 and TRBJ1-5, with TRBD1 matching 10 bases. Germline-derived CDR1 and CDR2 are SNHLY and FYNNEI. The V gene end was trimmed by 6 bases and the J gene end by 3 bases; junction bases not matched to a gene: 5. The CDR3 spans 15 residues. This CDR3 is CASSLDRGYNQPQHF. In DNA, the CDR3 is TGTGCCAGCAGCCTGGACAGGGGGTACAATCAGCCCCAGCATTTT.

This clone has a single count. The chain has TRBV7-2 and TRBJ2-3; D remains unclear. This CDR3 spans 12 amino acids. Trimming removed 1 base at V and 6 bases at J, with 5 bases between. Germline V gene data show CDR1 as SGHTA and CDR2 as FQGNSA. CDR3 sequence: CASSLVKDTQYF. DNA for the CDR3: TGTGCCAGCAGCTTAGTTAAGGATACGCAGTATTTT.

The rearrangement uses TRBV5-1 and TRBJ2-7; D might be TRBD1 or TRBD2, each matching 5 bases. V was cut by 4 bases and J by 0 bases, with 14 bases left in between. The CDR3 totals 15 residues. In germline, CDR1 is SGHRS, CDR2 YFSETQ. The CDR3 DNA reads as TGCGCCAGCAGCCGGGACGGAACGAGCTCCTACGAGCAGTACTTC. Its protein product is CASSRDGTSSYEQYF.

This clone has just one count. The chain has TRBV28 and TRBJ2-5, with TRBD2 matching over 11 bases. CDR3 length: 17 amino acids. Germline lookup yields CDR1 MDHEN and CDR2 SYDVKM. Unmatched junction bases numbered 7, after V lost 4 bases and J lost 0 bases. In DNA form, the CDR3 reads TGTGCCAGCAGTTCTCAGAAGGGACTAGCGGACCAAGAGACCCAGTACTTC. This translates into CASSSQKGLADQETQYF.

V is TRBV5-8 and J is TRBJ2-7; tentative D call: TRBD2 (6 bases). This CDR3 region has 14 residues. Germline CDR1 SGHTS, CDR2 YDEGEE. V lost 3 bases and J lost 1, with 11 bases in between. DNA for the CDR3: TGTGCCAGCAGCTCCCGACTAGGATCCTACGAGCAGTACTTC. Its protein is CASSSRLGSYEQYF. The whole variable domain, remainder taken from reference TRBV5-8 and TRBJ2-7, is EAGVTQSPTHLIKTRGQQATLRCSPISGHTSVYWYQQALGLGLQFLLWYDEGEERNRGNFPPRFSGRQFPNYSSELNVNALELEDSALYLCASSSRLGSYEQYFGPGTRLTVT.

The J gene is TRBJ2-2, the V gene TRBV10-1; D ambiguous. The CDR3 is 14 residues long. Germline CDR1 and CDR2: WNHNN and SYGVQD (reference sequence). With 0 bases removed from V and 4 bases from J, the gap between germline ends came to 6 bases. CDR3 residues: CASSESWSTGELFF. CDR3 DNA: TGCGCCAGCAGTGAGTCTTGGAGCACCGGGGAGCTGTTTTTT.

The chain combines TRBV5-1 with TRBJ2-5; D gene unclear. Germline CDR1 and CDR2: SGHRS and YFSETQ. The V and J ends lost 0 bases and 5 bases respectively, with 11 bases between them. CDR3 length: 14 residues. The chain's CDR3 is CASSLELGRETQYF. As DNA, the CDR3 is TGCGCCAGCAGCTTGGAGTTGGGTCGGGAGACCCAGTACTTC.

The chain links TRBV6-6 to TRBJ2-1, with D possibly matching TRBD2 (6 bases). Germline V gene lookup returns CDR1 MNHNY and CDR2 SVGAGI (reference sequence). The ends were cut back, 2 bases at V and 2 bases at J, with 10 bases in the middle. The CDR3 totals 15 residues. CDR3 bases: TGTGCCAGCAGTTACACCGGACTAACCTACAATGAGCAGTTCTTC. Translating it yields CASSYTGLTYNEQFF.

The gene calls are TRBV27 and TRBJ2-6, with 8 positions matching TRBD1. The CDR3 spans 17 residues. V was pared by 7 bases and J by 2 bases, with 10 bases of the junction left unmatched. CDR1 is MNHEY and CDR2 is SMNVEV in the germline V gene (reference sequence). The CDR3 DNA reads TGTGCCAGCACCTCCGGACAGGGAAAGGCTGGGGCCAACGTCCTGACTTTC. Its translation: CASTSGQGKAGANVLTF.

This sequence joins TRBV28 and TRBJ1-1, with D unclear. V lost 1 base and J lost 5, with 11 bases in between. Germline assignment: CDR1 MDHEN and CDR2 SYDVKM. The CDR3 covers 14 residues. CDR3 amino acids: CASSLYPGRTEAFF. The DNA for the CDR3 is TGTGCCAGCAGTTTATACCCGGGTCGGACTGAAGCTTTCTTT.

This clone was seen a single time. The chain carries TRBV2 and TRBJ2-3; perhaps TRBD1 as D (7 bases). V was cut by 11 bases and J by 0 bases, with 15 bases left in between. From germline, CDR1 is SNHLY and CDR2 FYNNEI. The CDR3 spans 14 residues. CDR3 in amino acids: CAGGTASSTDTQYF. Here the CDR3 DNA reads TGTGCCGGCGGGACAGCATCTAGCACAGATACGCAGTATTTT.

The V gene is TRBV14, the J gene TRBJ1-5; no clear D gene. The V end was cut by 0 bases, the J end by 9 bases, with 9 bases between. CDR1 is SGHDN and CDR2 is FVKESK in the germline V gene. CDR3 length: 13 amino acids. Here the CDR3 reads CASSQDRTGPQHF. CDR3 DNA sequence: TGTGCCAGCAGCCAAGATAGGACGGGGCCCCAGCATTTT.

This chain connects TRBV29-1 to TRBJ2-7, with D perhaps matching TRBD1 or TRBD2 (5 bases each). The germline V gene encodes CDR1 SQVTM and CDR2 ANQGSEA. Between the trimmed V and J ends, which lost 7 bases and 2 bases, there was a span of 24 bases. The CDR3 is 16 amino acids. The CDR3 region is CSAYFRDAERTYEQYF. The CDR3 coding sequence is TGCAGCGCCTACTTCCGGGACGCTGAGAGGACCTACGAGCAGTACTTC.

The CDR3 nucleotides are TGCGCCAGCAGGGGAGGGACAGCGAACACCGGGGAGCTGTTTTTT. Its protein is CASRGGTANTGELFF. The chain carries TRBV5-1 and TRBJ2-2; D is tentatively TRBD1 or TRBD2 (7 bases each). Germline V lookup: CDR1 SGHRS, CDR2 YFSETQ. This CDR3 region has 15 residues. V shed 5 bases and J shed 0 bases, with 11 bases lying between them.

J is TRBJ2-7 and V is TRBV2, with TRBD1 identical over 7 bases. Germline CDR1 and CDR2: SNHLY and FYNNEI. J gave up 2 bases and V 10 bases, and 5 bases lay outside the gene matches. The CDR3 is 12 residues long. The CDR3 nucleotides are TGTGCCACCCGGGACAGAGCCTACGAGCAGTACTTC. It is translated as CATRDRAYEQYF. Supplemented by reference TRBV2 and TRBJ2-7, the full variable domain reads EPEVTQTPSHQVTQMGQEVILRCVPISNHLYFYWYRQILGQKVEFLVSFYNNEISEKSEIFDDQFSVERPDGSNFTLKIRSTKLEDSAMYFCATRDRAYEQYFGPGTRLTVT.

The genes are TRBV29-1 and TRBJ1-1; D ambiguous. The CDR3 is 12 amino acids. Germline values: CDR1 SQVTM, CDR2 ANQGSEA. Trimming cost V 6 bases and J 0 bases, with 8 bases left between them. This chain's CDR3 is CSVGNMNTEAFF. Here the CDR3 DNA reads TGCAGCGTAGGAAACATGAACACTGAAGCTTTCTTT.